This T cell receptor (beta chain) was captured in a study of Ad26.COV2.S vaccination and SARS-CoV-2 variants. Across the study: The donor belonged to the COV1001 Ad26.COV2.S trial arm. Once, or twice with 56 days between doses, Ad26.COV2.S was given intramuscularly. Findings of the study overall: The placebo group had lower spike-specific TCR breadth than the vaccine recipients did.

The treatment denotes: 15 to 20 received Ad26.COV2.S at low or high dose, single or two shots; roughly 5 received placebo; per-sample allocation not given. Repertoires come from day 63 after the first vaccine or placebo injection. Sequencing was performed with immunoSEQ multiplex PCR; in TCRdb, only in-frame clones are kept and a portion is missing. The sample lists about 350,000 clones; 80% to 90% were seen once. V shed 5 bases and J shed 7 bases, with 6 bases lying between them. Germline-derived CDR1 and CDR2 are SGHVS and FNYEAQ. The CDR3 spans 11 residues. In the case of this clone: The antigen remains unidentified.

The specimen comprised peripheral blood, sampled in a trial of Ad26.COV2.S vaccine versus placebo. The V gene is TRBV7-6, the J gene TRBJ2-1; possibly TRBD2 for D (5 bases). The receptor comes from a person aged 18-60 years who received the Ad26.COV2.S COVID-19 vaccine or a placebo. The CDR3 region has the DNA TGTGCCAGCAGCCCGGGGAATGAGCAGTTCTTC. It encodes CASSPGNEQFF.